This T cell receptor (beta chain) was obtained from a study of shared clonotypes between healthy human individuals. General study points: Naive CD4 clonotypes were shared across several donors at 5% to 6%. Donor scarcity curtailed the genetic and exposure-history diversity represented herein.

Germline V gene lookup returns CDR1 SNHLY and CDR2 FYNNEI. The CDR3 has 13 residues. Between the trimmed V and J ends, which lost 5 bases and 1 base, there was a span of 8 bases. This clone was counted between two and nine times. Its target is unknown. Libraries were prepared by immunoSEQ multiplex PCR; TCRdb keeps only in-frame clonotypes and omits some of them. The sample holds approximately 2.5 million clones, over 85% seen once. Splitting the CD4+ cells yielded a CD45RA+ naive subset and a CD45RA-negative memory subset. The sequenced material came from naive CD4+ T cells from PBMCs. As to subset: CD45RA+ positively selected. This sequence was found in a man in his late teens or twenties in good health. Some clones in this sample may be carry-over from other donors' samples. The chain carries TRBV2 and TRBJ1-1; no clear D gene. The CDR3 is CASSQARNTEAFF. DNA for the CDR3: TGTGCCAGCAGTCAGGCGCGGAACACTGAAGCTTTCTTT.